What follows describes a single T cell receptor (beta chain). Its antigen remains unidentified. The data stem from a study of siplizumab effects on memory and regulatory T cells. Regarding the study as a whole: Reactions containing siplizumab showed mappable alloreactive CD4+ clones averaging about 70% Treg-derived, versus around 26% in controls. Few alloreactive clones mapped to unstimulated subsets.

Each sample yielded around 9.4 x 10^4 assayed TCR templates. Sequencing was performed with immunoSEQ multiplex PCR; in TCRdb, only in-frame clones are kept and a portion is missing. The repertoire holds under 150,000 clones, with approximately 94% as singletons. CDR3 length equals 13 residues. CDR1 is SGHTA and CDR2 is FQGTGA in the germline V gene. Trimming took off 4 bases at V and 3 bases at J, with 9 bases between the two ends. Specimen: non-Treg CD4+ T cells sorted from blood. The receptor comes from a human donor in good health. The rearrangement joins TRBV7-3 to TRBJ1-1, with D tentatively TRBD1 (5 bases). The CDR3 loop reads CASSYTGDTEAFF. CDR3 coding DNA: TGTGCCAGCAGCTACACAGGAGACACTGAAGCTTTCTTT.